The 15 T cell receptor beta chains below come from one sample, sequenced in a study of shared clonotypes between healthy human individuals. Clones were read by immunoSEQ multiplex PCR, and TCRdb kept only the in-frame ones, dropping some. The sample has some 2,000,000 clones; 95% are singletons. Input material: naive CD4+ T cells sorted from blood. This sample's subset: CD45RA+ positively selected. Every receptor here comes from a man aged 18-30 years in good health.

V and J are TRBV11-2 and TRBJ1-2; D is unclear. The CDR3 has 13 residues. V was shortened by 1 base and J by 4 bases, with 7 bases between the two germline ends. The germline V gene encodes CDR1 SGHAT and CDR2 FQNNGV. The CDR3: CASSLAPLYGYTF. The CDR3 DNA reads as TGTGCCAGCAGCTTAGCGCCGCTCTATGGCTACACCTTC.

V usage is TRBV10-3 and J usage is TRBJ1-1; D gene ambiguous. V lost 6 bases, J lost 6 bases, and 14 bases lay in between. The CDR3 runs to 13 residues. CDR1 and CDR2 (germline): ENHRY, SYGVKD. CDR3 amino acids: CAISLTGEPEAFF. The CDR3, as DNA: TGTGCCATCAGCCTCACTGGTGAGCCTGAAGCTTTCTTT.

A word on this clone: In the same sample, other DNA sequences code for this CDR3. The V and J genes are TRBV5-1 and TRBJ1-1, with a possible D match to TRBD1 (5 bases). In germline, CDR1 is SGHRS, CDR2 YFSETQ. V lost 3 bases to trimming and J lost 1 base, with 7 bases between them. The CDR3 spans 13 residues. DNA of the CDR3: TGCGCCAGCAGCTCTGGACAGAACACTGAAGCTTTCTTT. Encoded protein: CASSSGQNTEAFF.

This chain links TRBV6-5 with TRBJ1-6, with D possibly matching TRBD1 (6 bases). In germline, CDR1 is MNHEY, CDR2 SVGAGI. The CDR3 runs 14 residues. Between the trimmed V and J ends, which lost 6 bases and 6 bases, there was a span of 12 bases. The CDR3 protein is CASRRGAVNSPLHF. The CDR3 DNA reads TGTGCCAGCAGACGGGGGGCAGTTAATTCACCCCTCCACTTT.

The V and J genes are TRBV21-1 and TRBJ1-5; TRBD1 is the table's D call, not checked against the DNA. TRBV21-1 is noted as a pseudogene. This CDR3 has 15 residues. CDR3 DNA sequence: TGTGCCAGCAGCCTTTGGACAGGGAACAATCAGCCCCAGCATTTT. As protein: CASSLWTGNNQPQHF.

The rearrangement joins TRBV9 to TRBJ2-7; no clear D gene. V lost 3 bases and J lost 5, with 12 bases in between. Germline loops: CDR1 SGDLS, CDR2 YYNGEE. This CDR3 is built from 13 residues. The CDR3 region is CASSAQNGDEQYF. The CDR3 DNA follows: TGTGCCAGCAGCGCACAAAATGGTGACGAGCAGTACTTC.

The chain has TRBV27 and TRBJ2-5; TRBD2 is a possible D gene (6 bases). The V gene lost 6 bases and the J gene lost 5 bases, with 16 bases spanning the gap. The CDR3 is 14 residues long. CDR1 and CDR2 from the germline V gene are MNHEY and SMNVEV (reference sequence). The CDR3 protein is CASRGGLWGETQYF. CDR3 nucleotide sequence: TGTGCCAGCAGAGGAGGGCTTTGGGGGGAGACCCAGTACTTC.

The V and J genes are TRBV23-1 and TRBJ2-2, with 9 bases aligning to TRBD1. TRBV23-1 is given ORF status, its function remaining uncertain. This CDR3 is 17 amino acids long. The trim removed 10 bases at V and 0 bases at J, leaving 12 bases unmatched. The CDR3: CAITGGVGSTNTGELFF. As DNA, the CDR3 is TGCGCCATCACAGGGGGCGTAGGCTCAACGAACACCGGGGAGCTGTTTTTT.

The chain recombines TRBV4-1 with TRBJ1-5, with TRBD1 matching over 7 bases. Germline CDR1 and CDR2: MGHRA and YSYEKL. The V gene end was trimmed by 4 bases and the J gene end by 8 bases; junction bases not matched to a gene: 11. This CDR3 is built from 15 residues. Here the CDR3 DNA reads TGCGCCAGCAGCCCCTTTGACAGGGACGCGAAGCCCCAGCATTTT. Protein sequence: CASSPFDRDAKPQHF.

The genes are TRBV6-1 and TRBJ1-3; D gene unclear. Germline CDR1 and CDR2: MNHNS and SASEGT. The CDR3 is 13 amino acids. V lost 3 bases and J lost 7, with 10 bases in between. The CDR3 DNA reads TGTGCCAGCAGTGATGCGAGAATGAACACCATATATTTT. It is translated as CASSDARMNTIYF.

The CDR3 sequence is CASSRGRPYEQYF. In nucleotides, the CDR3 is TGCGCCAGCAGCCGCGGACGGCCTTACGAGCAGTACTTC. The chain couples TRBV5-1 to TRBJ2-7; D remains unclear. V dropped 4 bases and J dropped 4 bases, with 12 bases sitting between them. This CDR3 has 13 amino acids. Germline CDR1 reads SGHRS; CDR2 reads YFSETQ. Combining the CDR3 with reference TRBV5-1 and TRBJ2-7 gives the whole variable domain KAGVTQTPRYLIKTRGQQVTLSCSPISGHRSVSWYQQTPGQGLQFLFEYFSETQRNKGNFPGRFSGRQFSNSRSEMNVSTLELGDSALYLCASSRGRPYEQYFGPGTRLTVT.

The rearrangement uses TRBV10-3 and TRBJ2-7; D is ambiguous. The CDR3 sequence is 11 residues long. The germline V gene encodes CDR1 ENHRY and CDR2 SYGVKD. The germline V and J ends were trimmed by 4 bases and 7 bases, with 8 bases remaining between them. This CDR3 is CAISGAWEQYF. The CDR3 coding sequence is TGTGCCATCAGTGGCGCTTGGGAGCAGTACTTC.

This chain links TRBV14 with TRBJ1-2; D possibly corresponds to TRBD1 (5 bases). Trimming shortened V by 3 bases and J by 2 bases, and 19 bases separated the two germline ends. This CDR3 has 17 residues. Germline-derived CDR1 and CDR2 are SGHDN and FVKESK. CDR3 bases: TGTGCCAGCAGCCATGCGGAGCCCCGCGACAGCAACTATGGCTACACCTTC. Residues: CASSHAEPRDSNYGYTF.

This sequence joins TRBV7-8 and TRBJ1-6; TRBD1 matches 8 bases. J lost 6 bases, V lost 2 bases, and 9 bases had no gene match. Germline V CDR1 and CDR2: SGHVS, FQNEAQ. This CDR3 spans 17 amino acids. As DNA, the CDR3 is TGTGCCAGCAGCTTACAGGGGACAGGCCTGTCTAATTCACCCCTCCACTTT. This translates into CASSLQGTGLSNSPLHF.

The gene calls are TRBV4-1 and TRBJ2-7; D is uncertain. The CDR3 spans 14 residues. Germline-derived CDR1 and CDR2 are MGHRA and YSYEKL. V lost 5 bases and J 2 bases, leaving 13 bases between the germline ends. The DNA of the CDR3 is TGCGCCAGCAGCTCTCCCGGTAGGACCTACGAGCAGTACTTC. Encoded protein: CASSSPGRTYEQYF.